The sequence of this TCR beta chain was determined in a study of T cell responses to AZD1222 COVID-19 vaccine. Study conclusions and caveats: In a largely white British group with more females than males, clonal diversity was possibly underestimated. Reportedly, nearly half of unique spike TCRs recognized epitopes outside B.1.351/B.1.1.7 mutations.

Sequencing used immunoSEQ multiplex PCR; TCRdb keeps in-frame clones, though not all of them. Of about 170,000 clones in the sample, about 90% were seen once. V lost 1 base to trimming and J lost 0 bases, with 12 bases between them. The CDR3 spans 15 residues. Germline loops: CDR1 GTSNPN, CDR2 SVGIG (reference sequence). About this clone: The antigen is not known.

The sample consisted of peripheral blood, taken 28 days after the second dose of the MenACWY control vaccine. The chain carries TRBV30 and TRBJ1-1; no firm D call. The origin of this receptor is an adult who received the MenACWY meningococcal vaccine as a control. CDR3 region: CAWSEAAMLNTEAFF. Here the CDR3 DNA reads TGTGCCTGGAGTGAGGCAGCCATGTTGAACACTGAAGCTTTCTTT.